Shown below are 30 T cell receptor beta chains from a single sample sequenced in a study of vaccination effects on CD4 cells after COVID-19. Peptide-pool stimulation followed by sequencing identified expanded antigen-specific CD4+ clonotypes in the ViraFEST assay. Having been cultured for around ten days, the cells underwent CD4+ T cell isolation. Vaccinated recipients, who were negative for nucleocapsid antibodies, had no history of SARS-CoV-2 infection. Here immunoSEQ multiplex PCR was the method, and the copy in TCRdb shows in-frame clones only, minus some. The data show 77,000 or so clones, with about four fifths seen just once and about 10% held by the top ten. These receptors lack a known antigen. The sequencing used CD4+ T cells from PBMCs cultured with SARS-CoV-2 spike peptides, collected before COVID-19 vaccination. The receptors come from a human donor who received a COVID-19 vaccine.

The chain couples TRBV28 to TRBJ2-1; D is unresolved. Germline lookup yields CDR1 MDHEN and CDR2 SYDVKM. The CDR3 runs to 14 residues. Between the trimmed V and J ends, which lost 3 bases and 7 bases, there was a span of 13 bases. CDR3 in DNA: TGTGCCAGCAGTTTTTCGGCAGCCTGGAATGAGCAGTTCTTC. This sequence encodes CASSFSAAWNEQFF. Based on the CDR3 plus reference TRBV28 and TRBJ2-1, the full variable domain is DVKVTQSSRYLVKRTGEKVFLECVQDMDHENMFWYRQDPGLGLRLIYFSYDVKMKEKGDIPEGYSVSREKKERFSLILESASTNQTSMYLCASSFSAAWNEQFFGPGTRLTVL.

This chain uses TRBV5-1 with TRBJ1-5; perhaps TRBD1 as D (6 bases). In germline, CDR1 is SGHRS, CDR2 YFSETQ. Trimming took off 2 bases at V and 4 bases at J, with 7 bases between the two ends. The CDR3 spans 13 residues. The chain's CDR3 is CASSLTGNQPQHF. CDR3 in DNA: TGCGCCAGCAGCTTAACAGGGAATCAGCCCCAGCATTTT. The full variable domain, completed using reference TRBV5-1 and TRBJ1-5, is KAGVTQTPRYLIKTRGQQVTLSCSPISGHRSVSWYQQTPGQGLQFLFEYFSETQRNKGNFPGRFSGRQFSNSRSEMNVSTLELGDSALYLCASSLTGNQPQHFGDGTRLSIL.

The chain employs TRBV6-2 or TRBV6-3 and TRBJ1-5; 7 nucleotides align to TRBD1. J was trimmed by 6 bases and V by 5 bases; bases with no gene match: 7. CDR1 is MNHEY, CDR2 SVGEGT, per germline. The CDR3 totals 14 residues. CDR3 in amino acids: CASSPNRGGQPQHF. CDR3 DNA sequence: TGTGCCAGCAGTCCGAACAGGGGTGGTCAGCCCCAGCATTTT.

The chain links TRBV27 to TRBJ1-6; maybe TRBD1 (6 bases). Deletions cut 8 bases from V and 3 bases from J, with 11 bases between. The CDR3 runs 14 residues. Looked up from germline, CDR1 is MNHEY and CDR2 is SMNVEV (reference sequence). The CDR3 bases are TGTGCCAGCGGTAGGACAGACTATAATTCACCCCTCCACTTT. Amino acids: CASGRTDYNSPLHF.

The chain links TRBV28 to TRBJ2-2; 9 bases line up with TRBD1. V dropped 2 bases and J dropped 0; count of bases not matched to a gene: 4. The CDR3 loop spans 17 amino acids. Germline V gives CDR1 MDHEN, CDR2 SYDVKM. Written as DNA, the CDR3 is TGTGCCAGCAGTTTAACTACAGGGGGCGCGAACACCGGGGAGCTGTTTTTT. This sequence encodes CASSLTTGGANTGELFF.

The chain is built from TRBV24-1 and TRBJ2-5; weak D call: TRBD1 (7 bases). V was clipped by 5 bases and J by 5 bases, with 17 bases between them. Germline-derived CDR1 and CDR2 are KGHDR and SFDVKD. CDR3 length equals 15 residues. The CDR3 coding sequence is TGTGCCACCAGTGCTGACAGGGACTCATCGGAGACCCAGTACTTC. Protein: CATSADRDSSETQYF.

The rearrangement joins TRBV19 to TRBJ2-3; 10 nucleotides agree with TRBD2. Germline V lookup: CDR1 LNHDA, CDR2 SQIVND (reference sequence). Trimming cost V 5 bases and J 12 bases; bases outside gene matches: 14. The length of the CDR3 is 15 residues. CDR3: CASSLFLTSGLTQYF. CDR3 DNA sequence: TGTGCCAGTAGTTTATTTTTGACTAGCGGGCTTACACAGTATTTT.

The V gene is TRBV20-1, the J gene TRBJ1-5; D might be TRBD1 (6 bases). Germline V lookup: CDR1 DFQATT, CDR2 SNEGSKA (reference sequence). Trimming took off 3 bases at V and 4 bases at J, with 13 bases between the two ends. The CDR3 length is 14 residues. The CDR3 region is CSASGGQGNQPQHF. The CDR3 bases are TGCAGTGCTAGTGGGGGGCAGGGGAATCAGCCCCAGCATTTT.

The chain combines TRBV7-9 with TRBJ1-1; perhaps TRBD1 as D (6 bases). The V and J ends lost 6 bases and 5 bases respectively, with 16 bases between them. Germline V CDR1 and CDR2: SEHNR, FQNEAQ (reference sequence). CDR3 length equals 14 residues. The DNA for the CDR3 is TGTGCCAGCAGTCTTCAGGGGAGAGGGACTGAAGCTTTCTTT. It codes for CASSLQGRGTEAFF.

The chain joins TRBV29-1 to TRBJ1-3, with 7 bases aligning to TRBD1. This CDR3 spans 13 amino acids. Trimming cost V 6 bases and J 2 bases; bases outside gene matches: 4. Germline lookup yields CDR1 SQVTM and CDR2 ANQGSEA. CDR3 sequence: CSVADRAGNTIYF. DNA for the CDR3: TGCAGCGTCGCCGACAGGGCTGGAAACACCATATATTTT.

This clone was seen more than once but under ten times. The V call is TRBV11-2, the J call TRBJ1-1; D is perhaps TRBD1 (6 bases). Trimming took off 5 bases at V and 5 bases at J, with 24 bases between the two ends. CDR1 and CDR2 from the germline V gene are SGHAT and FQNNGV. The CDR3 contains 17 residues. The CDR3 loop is CASSPKRLSRGGTEAFF. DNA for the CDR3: TGTGCCAGCAGCCCGAAGCGGCTTAGCAGGGGAGGAACTGAAGCTTTCTTT.

CDR3 loop: CASSFRTSGGAWDTQYF. DNA of the CDR3: TGTGCCAGCAGCTTCCGGACTAGCGGGGGGGCCTGGGATACGCAGTATTTT. The chain carries TRBV11-2 and TRBJ2-3; TRBD2 aligns across 15 bases. V shed 3 bases and J 6 bases; nucleotides not matched to a gene: 7. The V gene's germline CDR1 is SGHAT and CDR2 FQNNGV. The CDR3 has 17 residues.

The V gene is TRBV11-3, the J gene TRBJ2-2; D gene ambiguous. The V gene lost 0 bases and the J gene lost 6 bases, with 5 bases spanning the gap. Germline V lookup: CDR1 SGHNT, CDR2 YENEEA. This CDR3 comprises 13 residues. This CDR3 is CASSLELSGELFF. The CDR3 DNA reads TGTGCCAGCAGCTTAGAGTTGTCCGGGGAGCTGTTTTTT.

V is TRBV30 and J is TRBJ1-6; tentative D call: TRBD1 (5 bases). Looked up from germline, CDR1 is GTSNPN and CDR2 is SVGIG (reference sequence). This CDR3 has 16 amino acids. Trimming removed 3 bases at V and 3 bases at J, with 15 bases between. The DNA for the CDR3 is TGTGCCTGGAGGCCCGCTCCGGGACGCTATAATTCACCCCTCCACTTT. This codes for CAWRPAPGRYNSPLHF. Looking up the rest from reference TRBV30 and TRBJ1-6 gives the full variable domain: SQTIHQWPATLVQPVGSPLSLECTVEGTSNPNLYWYRQAAGRGLQLLFYSVGIGQISSEVPQNLSASRPQDRQFILSSKKLLLSDSGFYLCAWRPAPGRYNSPLHFGNGTRLTVT.

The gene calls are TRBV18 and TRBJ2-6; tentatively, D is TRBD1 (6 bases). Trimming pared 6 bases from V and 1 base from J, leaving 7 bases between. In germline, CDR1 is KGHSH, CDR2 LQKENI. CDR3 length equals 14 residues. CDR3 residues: CASSQGSGANVLTF. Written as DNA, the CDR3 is TGTGCCAGCTCCCAGGGGTCTGGGGCCAACGTCCTGACTTTC.

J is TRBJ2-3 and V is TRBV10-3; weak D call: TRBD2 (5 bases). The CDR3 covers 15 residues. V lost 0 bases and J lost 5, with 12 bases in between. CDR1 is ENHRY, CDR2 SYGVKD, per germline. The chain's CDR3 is CAISESVASGDTQYF. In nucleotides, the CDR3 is TGTGCCATCAGTGAGTCGGTCGCGAGCGGAGATACGCAGTATTTT.

Written as DNA, the CDR3 is TGTGCCAGCAGTTGGAGCTCCTACGAGCAGTACGTC. It translates to CASSWSSYEQYV. The V and J genes are TRBV2 and TRBJ2-7; no reliable D call. The CDR3 runs to 12 residues. Trimming cost V 5 bases and J 0 bases, with 5 bases left between them. Germline V gene lookup returns CDR1 SNHLY and CDR2 FYNNEI.

Here the CDR3 reads CASSRLLGTSGEDTQYF. The CDR3 DNA is TGTGCCAGCTCACGACTCCTAGGGACTAGCGGGGAAGATACGCAGTATTTT. The chain carries TRBV18 and TRBJ2-3; the match to TRBD2 covers 13 bases. With V trimmed by 4 bases and J by 5 bases, 9 bases remained unmatched. The CDR3 is 17 amino acids. From germline, CDR1 is KGHSH and CDR2 LQKENI.

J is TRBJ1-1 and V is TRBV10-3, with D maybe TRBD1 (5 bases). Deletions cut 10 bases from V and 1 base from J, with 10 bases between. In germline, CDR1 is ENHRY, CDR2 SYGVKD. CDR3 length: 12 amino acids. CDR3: CATGTGNTEAFF. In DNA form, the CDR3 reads TGTGCCACCGGGACGGGGAACACTGAAGCTTTCTTT.

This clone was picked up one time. CDR3 residues: CSTRQGIDYGYTF. The CDR3 nucleotides read TGCAGCACCCGGCAAGGGATAGACTATGGCTACACCTTC. The rearrangement links TRBV29-1 to TRBJ1-2; D gene ambiguous. Trimming removed 8 bases at V and 3 bases at J, with 16 bases between. Looked up from germline, CDR1 is SQVTM and CDR2 is ANQGSEA. The CDR3 extends over 13 amino acids.

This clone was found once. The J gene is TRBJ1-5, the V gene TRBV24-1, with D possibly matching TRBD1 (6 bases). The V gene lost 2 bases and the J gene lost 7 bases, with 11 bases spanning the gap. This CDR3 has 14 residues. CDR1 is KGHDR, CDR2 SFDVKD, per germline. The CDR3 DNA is TGTGCCACCAGTGATTCGGACGGGGGCCAGCCCCAGCATTTT. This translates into CATSDSDGGQPQHF.

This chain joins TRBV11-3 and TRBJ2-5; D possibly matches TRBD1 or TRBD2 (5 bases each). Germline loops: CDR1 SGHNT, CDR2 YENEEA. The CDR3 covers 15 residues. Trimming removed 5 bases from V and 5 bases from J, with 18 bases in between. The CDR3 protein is CASSDGTGPWETQYF. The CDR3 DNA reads TGTGCCAGCAGCGACGGGACGGGACCCTGGGAGACCCAGTACTTC.

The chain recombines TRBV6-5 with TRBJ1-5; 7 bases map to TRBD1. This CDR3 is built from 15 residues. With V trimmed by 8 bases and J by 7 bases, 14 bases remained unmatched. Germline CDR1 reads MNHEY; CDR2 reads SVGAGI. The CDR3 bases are TGTGCCAGCTTCGATCGACAGGGAGGTGGCCAGCCCCAGCATTTT. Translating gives CASFDRQGGGQPQHF.

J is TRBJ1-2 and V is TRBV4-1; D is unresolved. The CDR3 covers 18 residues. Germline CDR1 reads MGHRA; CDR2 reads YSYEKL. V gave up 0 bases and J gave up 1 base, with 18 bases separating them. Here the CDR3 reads CASSQDAGARLNNYGYTF. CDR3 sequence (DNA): TGCGCCAGCAGCCAAGATGCTGGAGCCCGGCTAAATAACTATGGCTACACCTTC.

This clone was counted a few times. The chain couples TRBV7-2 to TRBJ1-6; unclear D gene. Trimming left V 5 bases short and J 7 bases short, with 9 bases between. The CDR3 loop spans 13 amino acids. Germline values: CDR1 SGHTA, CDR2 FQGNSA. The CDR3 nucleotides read TGTGCCAGCAGCCCTTTCATCAATTCACCCCTCCACTTT. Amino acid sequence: CASSPFINSPLHF.

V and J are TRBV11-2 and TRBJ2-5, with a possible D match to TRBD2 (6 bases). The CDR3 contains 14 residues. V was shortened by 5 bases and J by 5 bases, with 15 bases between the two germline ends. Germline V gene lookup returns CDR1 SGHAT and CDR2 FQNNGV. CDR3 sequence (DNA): TGTGCCAGCAGCCGGGCTAGCGTGCGGGAGACCCAGTACTTC. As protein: CASSRASVRETQYF.

The chain's CDR3 is CASSHQGSGGGDTQYF. The CDR3 DNA is TGTGCCAGCAGCCATCAAGGGTCGGGCGGTGGAGATACGCAGTATTTT. The V and J genes are TRBV7-9 and TRBJ2-3; D is ambiguous. CDR1 is SEHNR, CDR2 FQNEAQ, per germline (reference sequence). This CDR3 is built from 16 residues. Trimming pared 5 bases from V and 5 bases from J, leaving 20 bases between.

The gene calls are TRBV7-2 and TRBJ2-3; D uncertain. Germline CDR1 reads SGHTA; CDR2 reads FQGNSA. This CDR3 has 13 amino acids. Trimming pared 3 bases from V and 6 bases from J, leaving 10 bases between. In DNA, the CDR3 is TGTGCCAGCAGCTTTCGTGCTCCGGATACGCAGTATTTT. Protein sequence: CASSFRAPDTQYF.

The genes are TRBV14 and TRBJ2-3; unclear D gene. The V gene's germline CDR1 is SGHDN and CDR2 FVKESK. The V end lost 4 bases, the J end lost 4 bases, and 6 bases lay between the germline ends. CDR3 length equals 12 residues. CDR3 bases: TGTGCCAGCAGCCTTATCCCAGATACGCAGTATTTT. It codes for CASSLIPDTQYF.

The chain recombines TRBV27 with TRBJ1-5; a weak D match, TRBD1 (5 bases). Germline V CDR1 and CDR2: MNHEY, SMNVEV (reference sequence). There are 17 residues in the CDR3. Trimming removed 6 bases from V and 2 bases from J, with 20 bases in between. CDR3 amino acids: CASRPTGTSWRNQPQHF. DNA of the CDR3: TGTGCCAGCAGGCCGACCGGGACTTCTTGGCGCAATCAGCCCCAGCATTTT.